The rows below give T cell receptor beta chains drawn from one sample of a study of blood T cell repertoires in COVID-19. The assay was immunoSEQ multiplex PCR, and TCRdb's table has in-frame clones only and misses some. In the table there are 55,000 to 85,000 clones, around 70% of which are singletons. The material sequenced was peripheral blood. The receptors derive from a man aged 55 to 70 with acute or convalescent COVID-19. Both conserved end residues are part of each CDR3. Each record gives: J gene, D gene, V gene, clone size, CDR3 protein, CDR3 DNA. D genes are given only for firm matches. Size tells how often a clone was seen (once, few, many) or the class of an expanded clone, and some rows leave it out.

J gene: TRBJ1-4; D gene: .; V gene: TRBV9; clone size: few; CDR3 protein: CASSDGRDEDNEKLFF; CDR3 DNA: TGTGCCAGCAGCGACGGTCGGGATGAGGACAATGAAAAACTGTTTTTT
J gene: TRBJ1-2; D gene: .; V gene: TRBV5-4; clone size: once; CDR3 protein: CASSLESRGYTF; CDR3 DNA: TGTGCCAGCAGCTTGGAATCGCGGGGCTACACCTTC
J gene: TRBJ2-4; D gene: .; V gene: TRBV14; clone size: .; CDR3 protein: CASSQRWGDIQYF; CDR3 DNA: TGTGCCAGCAGCCAGAGGTGGGGAGACATTCAGTACTTC
J gene: TRBJ1-5; D gene: .; V gene: TRBV28; clone size: once; CDR3 protein: CASTTHRDQPQHF; CDR3 DNA: TGTGCCAGCACAACTCACAGGGATCAGCCCCAGCATTTT
J gene: TRBJ2-3; D gene: TRBD2; V gene: TRBV9; clone size: .; CDR3 protein: CASTTSGVSTDTQYF; CDR3 DNA: TGTGCCAGCACAACTAGCGGAGTTAGCACAGATACGCAGTATTTT
J gene: TRBJ2-2; D gene: .; V gene: TRBV18; clone size: few; CDR3 protein: CASSTDSTGELFF; CDR3 DNA: TGTGCCAGCTCAACGGACTCAACCGGGGAGCTGTTTTTT
J gene: TRBJ2-1; D gene: .; V gene: TRBV19; clone size: .; CDR3 protein: CASSIADTEQFF; CDR3 DNA: TGTGCCAGTAGTATAGCCGACACAGAGCAGTTCTTC
J gene: TRBJ2-7; D gene: .; V gene: TRBV12-3/TRBV12-4; clone size: .; CDR3 protein: CASSLELLEQYF; CDR3 DNA: TGTGCCAGCAGTTTAGAGTTACTAGAGCAGTACTTC
J gene: TRBJ1-1; D gene: .; V gene: TRBV30; clone size: .; CDR3 protein: CAWSSDLGNTEAFF; CDR3 DNA: TGTGCCTGGAGTTCCGACTTGGGGAACACTGAAGCTTTCTTT
J gene: TRBJ1-4; D gene: .; V gene: TRBV6-5; clone size: few; CDR3 protein: CASSSGMGEKLFF; CDR3 DNA: TGTGCCAGCAGCTCCGGGATGGGGGAAAAACTGTTTTTT
J gene: TRBJ2-4; D gene: TRBD2; V gene: TRBV9; clone size: .; CDR3 protein: CASSTKAGAGKNIQYF; CDR3 DNA: TGTGCCAGCAGCACAAAAGCGGGAGCGGGGAAAAACATTCAGTACTTC
J gene: TRBJ2-3; D gene: .; V gene: TRBV7-3; clone size: .; CDR3 protein: CASSATGEDTDTQYF; CDR3 DNA: TGTGCCAGCAGCGCTACAGGGGAGGATACAGATACGCAGTATTTT
J gene: TRBJ2-1; D gene: .; V gene: TRBV1; clone size: .; CDR3 protein: CTSSHTGGDEQFF; CDR3 DNA: TGCACCAGCAGCCACACAGGGGGCGATGAGCAGTTCTTC
J gene: TRBJ2-6; D gene: .; V gene: TRBV10-1; clone size: .; CDR3 protein: CASGSSGANVLTF; CDR3 DNA: TGCGCCAGCGGGAGCTCTGGGGCCAACGTCCTGACTTTC
J gene: TRBJ2-5; D gene: .; V gene: TRBV5-1; clone size: .; CDR3 protein: CASSLGTSGGETQYF; CDR3 DNA: TGCGCCAGCAGCTTGGGGACTTCTGGTGGGGAGACCCAGTACTTC
J gene: TRBJ2-1; D gene: .; V gene: TRBV7-2; clone size: .; CDR3 protein: CASSSIADGYNEQFF; CDR3 DNA: TGTGCCAGCAGCTCCATAGCAGACGGGTACAATGAGCAGTTCTTC
J gene: TRBJ2-1; D gene: TRBD2; V gene: TRBV30; clone size: .; CDR3 protein: CAWSPSGRVYNEQFF; CDR3 DNA: TGTGCCTGGAGTCCCAGCGGGAGAGTCTACAATGAGCAGTTCTTC
J gene: TRBJ2-3; D gene: .; V gene: TRBV4-1; clone size: .; CDR3 protein: CASSQEYGSMVSTDTQYF; CDR3 DNA: TGCGCCAGCAGCCAAGAGTACGGGAGTATGGTGAGCACAGATACGCAGTATTTT
J gene: TRBJ1-4; D gene: .; V gene: TRBV6-6; clone size: .; CDR3 protein: CASSYEQEKLFF; CDR3 DNA: TGTGCCAGCAGTTACGAACAGGAAAAACTGTTTTTT
J gene: TRBJ2-7; D gene: .; V gene: TRBV6-1; clone size: few; CDR3 protein: CASSDNQGTTEQYF; CDR3 DNA: TGTGCCAGCAGTGACAACCAGGGAACGACCGAGCAGTACTTC
J gene: TRBJ1-1; D gene: .; V gene: TRBV11-3; clone size: .; CDR3 protein: CASSRDRPNTEAFF; CDR3 DNA: TGTGCCAGCAGCCGAGACAGACCTAACACTGAAGCTTTCTTT
J gene: TRBJ2-2; D gene: TRBD1; V gene: TRBV28; clone size: .; CDR3 protein: CASGDRVNTGELFF; CDR3 DNA: TGTGCCAGCGGGGACAGGGTGAACACCGGGGAGCTGTTTTTT
J gene: TRBJ2-2; D gene: .; V gene: TRBV6-1; clone size: .; CDR3 protein: CASSEYQAPNTGELFF; CDR3 DNA: TGTGCCAGCAGTGAATATCAGGCGCCGAACACCGGGGAGCTGTTTTTT
J gene: TRBJ2-2; D gene: .; V gene: TRBV9; clone size: .; CDR3 protein: CASSPGQNTGELFF; CDR3 DNA: TGTGCCAGCAGCCCGGGACAGAACACCGGGGAGCTGTTTTTT
J gene: TRBJ2-3; D gene: .; V gene: TRBV9; clone size: once; CDR3 protein: CASSVGQGRDTQYF; CDR3 DNA: TGTGCCAGCAGCGTAGGCCAGGGCAGGGATACGCAGTATTTT
J gene: TRBJ1-2; D gene: .; V gene: TRBV7-2; clone size: .; CDR3 protein: CASSPQGGGYGYTF; CDR3 DNA: TGTGCCAGCAGCCCTCAGGGCGGGGGCTATGGCTACACCTTC
J gene: TRBJ2-7; D gene: TRBD1; V gene: TRBV19; clone size: .; CDR3 protein: CASSKDRGWNEQYF; CDR3 DNA: TGTGCCAGTAGTAAGGACAGGGGGTGGAACGAGCAGTACTTC
J gene: TRBJ2-2; D gene: TRBD2; V gene: TRBV12-5; clone size: .; CDR3 protein: CASGLSLAGVTGELFF; CDR3 DNA: TGTGCTAGTGGTTTGTCACTAGCGGGAGTTACCGGGGAGCTGTTTTTT